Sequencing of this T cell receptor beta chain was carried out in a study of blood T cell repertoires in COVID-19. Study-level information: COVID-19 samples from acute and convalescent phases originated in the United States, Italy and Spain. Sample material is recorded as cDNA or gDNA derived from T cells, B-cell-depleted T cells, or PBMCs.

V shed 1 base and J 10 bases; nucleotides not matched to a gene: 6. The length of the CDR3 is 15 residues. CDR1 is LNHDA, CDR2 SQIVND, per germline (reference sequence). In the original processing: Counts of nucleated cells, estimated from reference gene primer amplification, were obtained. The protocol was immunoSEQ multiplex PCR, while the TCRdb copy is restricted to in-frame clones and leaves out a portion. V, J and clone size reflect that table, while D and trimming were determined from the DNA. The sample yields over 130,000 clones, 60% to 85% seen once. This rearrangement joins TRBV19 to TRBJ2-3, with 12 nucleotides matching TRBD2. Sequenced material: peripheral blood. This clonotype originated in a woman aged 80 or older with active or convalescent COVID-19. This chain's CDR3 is CASSIGGTSGRSQYF. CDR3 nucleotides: TGTGCCAGTAGTATAGGCGGGACTAGCGGGCGGTCGCAGTATTTT. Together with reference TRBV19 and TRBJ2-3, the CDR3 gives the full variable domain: DGGITQSPKYLFRKEGQNVTLSCEQNLNHDAMYWYRQDPGQGLRLIYYSQIVNDFQKGDIAEGYSVSREKKESFPLTVTSAQKNPTAFYLCASSIGGTSGRSQYFGPGTRLTVL.